This T cell receptor (beta chain) was retrieved from a study of identical twins. This clonotype was detected many times. CDR1 is DFQATT and CDR2 is SNEGSKA in the germline V gene (reference sequence). The V gene end was trimmed by 6 bases and the J gene end by 1 base; junction bases not matched to a gene: 13. This CDR3 has 16 residues. TCRdb re-called the 5' RACE reads with MiXCR, one entry per CDR3 protein. This repertoire shows just over 500,000 distinct CDR3 sequences, around 20% found once; its top ten account for roughly 0.91%. These data are also associated with another study on T cells expressing NK-cell markers.

This sequence originates from a young woman in good health. This chain connects TRBV20-1 to TRBJ2-7; 9 positions match TRBD2. Sequencing was carried out using CD4+ T cells sorted from blood. CDR3 sequence (DNA): TGCAGTGCCCATAAAGGGAGCGGGAGGACTTCCTACGAGCAGTACTTC. Translating it yields CSAHKGSGRTSYEQYF.